The 18 T cell receptor beta chains in this list originate from one sample, sequenced in a study of monozygotic twins with inflammatory bowel disease. TCRdb re-called the 5' RACE reads, yielding one record per CDR3 amino acid sequence without DNA. The sample table sets out about 380,000 distinct CDR3 sequences. The sequenced sample was blood. The receptor source for this set is a human donor with ulcerative colitis or Crohn's disease, or a healthy co-twin of an affected twin (not recorded which).

CDR3 sequence: CASSQVGQETQYF. The V call is TRBV4-1, the J call TRBJ2-5. CDR1 is MGHRA and CDR2 is YSYEKL in the germline V gene. The CDR3 sequence is 13 residues long.

The chain is built from TRBV29-1 and TRBJ2-1; lacking DNA, the TRBD1 call made by TCRdb goes unchecked. Germline V lookup: CDR1 SQVTM, CDR2 ANQGSEA. The CDR3 contains 12 residues. Here the CDR3 reads CSGTGTGDEQFF.

V gene TRBV5-1 combines with J gene TRBJ2-3. The CDR3 consists of 14 residues. Germline lookup yields CDR1 SGHRS and CDR2 YFSETQ. The CDR3 sequence is CASSLAAWADTQYF.

CDR3 in amino acids: CATRDYKETQYF. This chain uses TRBV6-6 with TRBJ2-5; TCRdb picks TRBD1, but there is no DNA to check that call. CDR3 length equals 12 residues. Germline lookup yields CDR1 MNHNY and CDR2 SVGAGI (reference sequence).

The chain joins TRBV6-5 to TRBJ1-3. The germline CDR1 and CDR2 sequences are MNHEY and SVGAGI. This CDR3 spans 16 amino acids. CDR3: CASSYSSGGSGNTIYF.

This chain connects TRBV10-3 to TRBJ2-2; without DNA, the TCRdb call of TRBD1 cannot be checked. Germline V gives CDR1 ENHRY, CDR2 SYGVKD. CDR3 length: 17 residues. The CDR3 here is CAISESTAGAGTGELFF.

CDR3 loop: CASSDSPRAIGNTEAFF. J is TRBJ1-1 and V is TRBV5-4. CDR3 length: 17 amino acids. CDR1 is SGHNT and CDR2 is YYREEE in the germline V gene (reference sequence).

V gene TRBV7-9 combines with J gene TRBJ1-4; TCRdb calls TRBD1, which cannot be checked without DNA. The CDR3 loop spans 15 amino acids. Germline values: CDR1 SEHNR, CDR2 FQNEAQ (reference sequence). CDR3 amino acids: CASSLTGGLNEKLFF.

The chain is built from TRBV7-2 and TRBJ2-5; TCRdb's D call, TRBD1, is unchecked because there is no DNA. Germline CDR1 SGHTA, CDR2 FQGNSA. The CDR3 contains 17 residues. This CDR3 reads CASSLVGGRIRQETQYF. The full variable domain, its missing parts supplied by reference TRBV7-2 and TRBJ2-5, is GAGVSQSPSNKVTEKGKDVELRCDPISGHTALYWYRQSLGQGLEFLIYFQGNSAPDKSGLPSDRFSAERTGGSVSTLTIQRTQQEDSAVYLCASSLVGGRIRQETQYFGPGTRLLVL.

The rearrangement joins TRBV5-1 to TRBJ2-7; TCRdb indicates TRBD2, and absent DNA this call remains unverified. Germline CDR1 and CDR2: SGHRS and YFSETQ. This CDR3 is 14 amino acids long. This CDR3 is CASSWKTPLEEQYF.

The chain is built from TRBV12-3 or TRBV12-4 and TRBJ2-7. The CDR3 is made up of 13 amino acids. CDR3 protein: CASRSLGKYEQYF.

V usage is TRBV29-1 and J usage is TRBJ1-1; with no DNA, the TCRdb D assignment of TRBD1 cannot be verified. The length of the CDR3 is 13 residues. The germline gives CDR1 SQVTM, CDR2 ANQGSEA. CDR3 sequence reads: CSVDKGAGTEAFF. The whole variable domain, remainder taken from reference TRBV29-1 and TRBJ1-1, is SAVISQKPSRDICQRGTSLTIQCQVDSQVTMMFWYRQQPGQSLTLIATANQGSEATYESGFVIDKFPISRPNLTFSTLTVSNMSPEDSSIYLCSVDKGAGTEAFFGQGTRLTVV.

The chain combines TRBV24-1 with TRBJ2-7; TCRdb reports TRBD2, a call that lacks DNA to check it against. Germline CDR1 reads KGHDR; CDR2 reads SFDVKD. The CDR3 has 17 residues. CDR3 sequence: CATSDGGAKNKYYEQYF.

This sequence joins TRBV18 and TRBJ1-1; the D gene TCRdb calls, TRBD1, cannot be checked with no DNA. The germline V gene has CDR1 KGHSH and CDR2 LQKENI. The CDR3 covers 14 residues. The CDR3 here is CASSPRWGNTEAFF.

The chain uses TRBV6-5 and TRBJ1-4; TCRdb returns TRBD1, unconfirmable since there is no DNA. This CDR3 is 16 amino acids long. Germline values: CDR1 MNHEY, CDR2 SVGAGI. The CDR3 region is CASSYSPGQRDEKLFF.

The V and J genes are TRBV5-6 and TRBJ2-2; with no DNA, the TCRdb D assignment of TRBD1 cannot be verified. The germline V gene has CDR1 SGHDT and CDR2 YYEEEE. The CDR3 extends over 15 amino acids. The CDR3 loop reads CASSPPGGYTGELFF. Complete variable domain (other parts from reference TRBV5-6 and TRBJ2-2): DAGVTQSPTHLIKTRGQQVTLRCSPKSGHDTVSWYQQALGQGPQFIFQYYEEEERQRGNFPDRFSGHQFPNYSSELNVNALLLGDSALYLCASSPPGGYTGELFFGEGSRLTVL.

V usage is TRBV7-2 and J usage is TRBJ1-5; lacking DNA, the TRBD1 call made by TCRdb goes unchecked. This CDR3 is built from 13 residues. From germline, CDR1 is SGHTA and CDR2 FQGNSA. Here the CDR3 reads CASSGAVNQPQHF.

V and J are TRBV24-1 and TRBJ2-1; the D call of TRBD1 rests on TCRdb alone, since no DNA is present to check it. Germline CDR1 reads KGHDR; CDR2 reads SFDVKD. The CDR3 is 15 residues long. The CDR3 is CATSDWTGSYNEQFF.